This T cell receptor beta chain was recovered during a study of T cell repertoires in cytomegalovirus infection. Study-level information: Recently identified HLA-C-restricted CMV epitopes were used, and well-studied HLA-B-restricted CMV epitopes were used as well.

TCRdb redid the calling of the reads with MiXCR, one entry per CDR3 protein. The sample lists 800,000 to 950,000 distinct CDR3 sequences, 32% occurring once. The table lists this clonotype with a few counts. Its antigen is undetermined. Germline CDR1 is WNHNN and CDR2 is SYGVQD (reference sequence). Trimming took off 6 bases at V and 5 bases at J, with 20 bases between the two ends. The CDR3 has 15 residues. Study-level results: Frequencies of public TCR beta families were cumulated, and this identified carriers of CMV plus the relevant HLA. In two of eight donors, the top clonotype was HLA-C-restricted CMV-specific.

The gene calls are TRBV10-1 and TRBJ2-7, with D maybe TRBD1 (6 bases). This specimen was cultured CD8+ T cells from PBMCs, taken from culture after CMV antigen stimulation. The receptor comes from a human donor in good health (CMV status not recorded). Some clones in this sample may be carry-over from other donors' samples. CDR3 sequence: CASRSDRSYFNEQYF. The DNA of the CDR3 is TGCGCCAGCAGGTCCGACAGGTCCTATTTTAACGAGCAGTACTTC.